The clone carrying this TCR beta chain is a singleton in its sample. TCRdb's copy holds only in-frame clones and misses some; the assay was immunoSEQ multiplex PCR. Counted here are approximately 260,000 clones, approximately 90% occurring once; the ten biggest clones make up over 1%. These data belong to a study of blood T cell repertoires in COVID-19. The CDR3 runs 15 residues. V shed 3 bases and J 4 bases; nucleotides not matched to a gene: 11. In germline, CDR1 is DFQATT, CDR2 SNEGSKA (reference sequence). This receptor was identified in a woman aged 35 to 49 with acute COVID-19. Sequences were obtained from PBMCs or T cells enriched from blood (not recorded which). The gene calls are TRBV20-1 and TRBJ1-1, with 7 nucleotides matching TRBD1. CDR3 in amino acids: CSASLRKGAVTEAFF. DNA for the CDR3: TGCAGTGCTAGTCTACGGAAGGGGGCGGTCACTGAAGCTTTCTTT.